This TCR beta chain was captured by sequencing in a study of OX40 agonist ivuxolimab in advanced cancers. At the level of the study: Intravenous ivuxolimab was administered to patients every 2 weeks at 0.01 to 10 mg/kg. Patients enrolled in dose escalation were diagnosed with hepatocellular carcinoma, melanoma, renal cell or head and neck cancer. Participants could have had prior anti-PD-1, anti-PD-L1 or anti-CTLA-4 therapy, and about 37% had some.

Some clones are missing from TCRdb's copy, which holds only in-frame ones; the method was immunoSEQ multiplex PCR. The data contain fewer than 55,000 clones, approximately 81% of them singletons. The CDR3 is made up of 15 amino acids. V shed 5 bases and J 1 base; nucleotides not matched to a gene: 7. The germline CDR1 and CDR2 sequences are ENHRY and SYGVKD. The study's findings and limits: The 0.1-3.0 mg/kg partial responders had among the lowest clonal expansion.

A word on this clone: Its cognate antigen is unknown.

This TCR was sampled from an adult with an advanced solid tumor such as melanoma, head and neck, liver or kidney cancer. Material: CD4+ or CD8+ T cells sorted from blood, obtained in a trial of the OX40 agonist ivuxolimab. The chain couples TRBV10-3 to TRBJ1-1; TRBD1 aligns across 7 bases. CDR3 DNA: TGTGCCATCAGTAAGACAGGGAACGGGAACACTGAAGCTTTCTTT. Protein: CAISKTGNGNTEAFF.